This passage covers 16 T cell receptor beta chains from one sample sequenced in a study of T-cell memory formation after mild COVID-19. TCRdb passed the 5' RACE reads through MiXCR, listing each CDR3 protein once. The sample consists of 300,000 to 350,000 distinct CDR3 sequences, approximately 13% of them appearing once. Sequenced material: PBMCs or a T cell subset sorted from them (not recorded which). Receptor source: a man between 18 and 35 years old who had mild COVID-19 (a few samples of this study predate the infection). Cell type and time point are not known.

This clonotype was counted only a few times. The V and J genes are TRBV18 and TRBJ1-5; D unresolved. V lost 1 base and J lost 7, with 14 bases in between. The CDR3 totals 15 residues. CDR1 is KGHSH, CDR2 LQKENI, per germline. The chain's CDR3 is CASSPRPGEEQPQHF. DNA of the CDR3: TGTGCCAGCTCACCACGTCCGGGTGAGGAACAGCCCCAGCATTTT.

In its sample, this clonotype was seen many times. The V and J genes are TRBV7-9 and TRBJ2-5, with a weak D call TRBD2 (5 bases). The germline gives CDR1 SEHNR, CDR2 FQNEAQ (reference sequence). The CDR3 consists of 15 residues. With 1 base removed from V and 1 base from J, the gap between germline ends came to 10 bases. The CDR3 coding sequence is TGTGCCAGCAGCTTAGGCCCGGACTCCCAAGAGACCCAGTACTTC. It encodes CASSLGPDSQETQYF.

This clonotype was counted many times. This sequence joins TRBV28 and TRBJ1-1; possibly TRBD1 for D (5 bases). The V end was cut by 5 bases, the J end by 9 bases, with 10 bases between. This CDR3 is built from 11 residues. Germline V gene data show CDR1 as MDHEN and CDR2 as SYDVKM. The CDR3 region is CASSNAGKAFF. As DNA, the CDR3 is TGTGCCAGCAGTAACGCAGGGAAAGCTTTCTTT.

This sequence joins TRBV5-1 and TRBJ1-6; D gene unclear. In germline, CDR1 is SGHRS, CDR2 YFSETQ. Deletions cut 6 bases from V and 3 bases from J, with 13 bases between. The CDR3 contains 15 residues. The CDR3 here is CASKDGVHYNSPLHF. The CDR3 DNA follows: TGCGCCAGCAAGGACGGGGTACACTATAATTCACCCCTCCACTTT.

The chain uses TRBV2 and TRBJ1-2; no clear D. The V end lost 7 bases, the J end lost 8 bases, and 14 bases lay between the germline ends. The CDR3 has 12 amino acids. Germline CDR1 SNHLY, CDR2 FYNNEI. CDR3 residues: CASKPPSMGYTF. CDR3 nucleotides: TGTGCCAGCAAGCCGCCGTCTATGGGCTACACCTTC. Filled out from reference TRBV2 and TRBJ1-2, the complete variable domain reads EPEVTQTPSHQVTQMGQEVILRCVPISNHLYFYWYRQILGQKVEFLVSFYNNEISEKSEIFDDQFSVERPDGSNFTLKIRSTKLEDSAMYFCASKPPSMGYTFGSGTRLTVV.

The chain employs TRBV6-5 and TRBJ1-1, with D possibly being TRBD1 (5 bases). The CDR3 has 14 residues. Germline-derived CDR1 and CDR2 are MNHEY and SVGAGI. Trimming stripped 2 bases from V and 1 base from J, with 8 bases between. The CDR3: CASSYQDRNTEAFF. The CDR3 region has the DNA TGTGCCAGCAGTTACCAAGACAGGAACACTGAAGCTTTCTTT.

The sample holds many counts of this clonotype. The chain employs TRBV7-2 and TRBJ1-1; no firm D call. Between the trimmed V and J ends, which lost 5 bases and 2 bases, there was a span of 9 bases. Germline CDR1 is SGHTA and CDR2 is FQGNSA. The CDR3 sequence is 13 residues long. The CDR3 sequence: CASSPGGNTEAFF. The DNA for the CDR3 is TGTGCCAGCAGCCCCGGTGGTAACACTGAAGCTTTCTTT. The variable domain in full, with the rest retrieved from reference TRBV7-2 and TRBJ1-1, is GAGVSQSPSNKVTEKGKDVELRCDPISGHTALYWYRQSLGQGLEFLIYFQGNSAPDKSGLPSDRFSAERTGGSVSTLTIQRTQQEDSAVYLCASSPGGNTEAFFGQGTRLTVV.

This clonotype was counted ten times or more. V is TRBV20-1 and J is TRBJ2-2; 10 nucleotides align to TRBD1. Looked up from germline, CDR1 is DFQATT and CDR2 is SNEGSKA (reference sequence). V shed 5 bases, J shed 4 bases, and the junction held 1 base outside the gene matches. CDR3 size: 13 residues. The CDR3 nucleotides are TGCAGTGCTTGGGACAGGGGCACCGGGGAGCTGTTTTTT. Translated, it gives CSAWDRGTGELFF.

The chain links TRBV7-9 to TRBJ1-6; D is ambiguous. The ends were cut back, 5 bases at V and 10 bases at J, with 12 bases in the middle. CDR1 SEHNR and CDR2 FQNEAQ come from the germline V gene (reference sequence). CDR3 length equals 13 residues. Here the CDR3 reads CASSPEARSPLHF. CDR3 in DNA: TGTGCCAGCAGCCCTGAGGCAAGGTCACCCCTCCACTTT.

The rearrangement joins TRBV4-2 to TRBJ1-1; perhaps TRBD1 as D (6 bases). The CDR3 length is 15 residues. Germline loops: CDR1 LGHNA, CDR2 YNFKEQ. Trimming removed 1 base at V and 6 bases at J, with 15 bases between. Here the CDR3 reads CASSQGTAAQPEAFF. The CDR3 DNA sequence: TGTGCCAGCAGCCAAGGGACAGCGGCCCAGCCTGAAGCTTTCTTT.

This clonotype was counted only a few times. This chain joins TRBV20-1 and TRBJ2-3; 9 positions match TRBD2. The CDR3 consists of 17 residues. V lost 3 bases, J lost 6 bases, and 16 bases stayed unmatched. Germline V lookup: CDR1 DFQATT, CDR2 SNEGSKA (reference sequence). This chain's CDR3 is CSASISRRGGTGDTQYF. The DNA of the CDR3 is TGCAGTGCTAGTATCTCAAGGCGGGGGGGCACGGGTGATACGCAGTATTTT.

V usage is TRBV3-1 and J usage is TRBJ2-5, with 9 bases fitting TRBD2. This CDR3 contains 15 residues. CDR1 and CDR2 (germline): LGHDT, YNNKEL (reference sequence). V was pared by 4 bases and J by 5 bases, with 8 bases of the junction left unmatched. CDR3 residues: CASSRNSGGPETQYF. The CDR3 region has the DNA TGTGCCAGCAGCCGAAATAGCGGGGGTCCTGAGACCCAGTACTTC.

This clonotype showed up just a few times. The chain links TRBV6-2 or TRBV6-3 to TRBJ2-1; D ambiguous. V lost 4 bases and J lost 7, with 17 bases in between. Germline-derived CDR1 and CDR2 are MNHEY and SVGEGT. The CDR3 is 15 amino acids. The CDR3 protein is CASSWMRPVGNEQFF. CDR3 DNA: TGTGCCAGCAGTTGGATGCGCCCTGTGGGGAATGAGCAGTTCTTC.

This clonotype was seen ten or more times. The CDR3 region has the DNA TGCAGTGCTAAAACCGGGACAGGGGGCGCCATTCAGTACTTC. Translation: CSAKTGTGGAIQYF. The chain couples TRBV20-1 to TRBJ2-4, with TRBD1 matching over 12 bases. From germline, CDR1 is DFQATT and CDR2 SNEGSKA (reference sequence). V lost 4 bases, J lost 9 bases, and 7 bases stayed unmatched. There are 14 residues in the CDR3.

The rearrangement joins TRBV2 to TRBJ1-5; D is possibly TRBD1 (5 bases). CDR3 length: 18 amino acids. CDR1 and CDR2 from the germline V gene are SNHLY and FYNNEI. Trimming shortened V by 2 bases and J by 4 bases, and 21 bases separated the two germline ends. The CDR3, as DNA: TGTGCCAGCAGTGAATGGGTCCAGGGAGAAGTATCGAATCAGCCCCAGCATTTT. Its translation is CASSEWVQGEVSNQPQHF.

This clonotype was found a few times. The V call is TRBV20-1, the J call TRBJ2-4; D is possibly TRBD1 (5 bases). CDR3 length equals 14 residues. Germline CDR1 is DFQATT and CDR2 is SNEGSKA (reference sequence). V was clipped by 3 bases and J by 0 bases, with 9 bases between them. CDR3 amino acids: CSARTELAKNIQYF. The CDR3 coding sequence is TGCAGTGCTAGGACAGAACTAGCCAAAAACATTCAGTACTTC.